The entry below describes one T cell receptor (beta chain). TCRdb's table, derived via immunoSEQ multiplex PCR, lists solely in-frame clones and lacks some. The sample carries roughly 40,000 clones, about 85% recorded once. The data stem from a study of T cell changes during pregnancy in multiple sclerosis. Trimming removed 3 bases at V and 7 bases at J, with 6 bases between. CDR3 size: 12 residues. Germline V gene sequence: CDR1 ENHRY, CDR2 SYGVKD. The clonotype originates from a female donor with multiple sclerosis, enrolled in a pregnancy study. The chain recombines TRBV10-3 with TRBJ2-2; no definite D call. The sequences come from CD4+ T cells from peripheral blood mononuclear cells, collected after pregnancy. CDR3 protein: CAISELDGELFF. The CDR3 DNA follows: TGTGCCATCAGTGAATTAGACGGGGAGCTGTTTTTT.